The 18 T cell receptor beta chains in this list originate from one sample, sequenced in a study of cytomegalovirus exposure and HLA in healthy donors (TCRdb year 2017). The protocol used for the library was the immunoSEQ multiplex PCR assay. For the multiplex PCR, a mixture combining 60 forward primers for TCR Vbeta segments and 13 reverse primers for TCR Jbeta segments was used. Imported from immuneACCESS, the table was reduced by TCRdb to in-frame sequences with V and J called. These copies leave out some clones; in studies compared against another copy, an unresolved V gene accounts for under half, and the cause of the remainder is not known. The sample table records tens of thousands of clones; approximately 75% of these occur just once. 6.8% of the sample comes from the top ten. Sequencing was done on a sample of PBMCs. The receptor set was obtained from a man under 40 in good health and CMV-seropositive.

This sequence joins TRBV4-1 and TRBJ2-5; TRBD1 aligns across 11 bases. The CDR3 runs to 16 residues. The germline CDR1 and CDR2 sequences are MGHRA and YSYEKL. V was pared by 4 bases and J by 2 bases, with 6 bases of the junction left unmatched. CDR3: CASSLTGQGGQETQYF. The DNA for the CDR3 is TGCGCCAGCAGCCTTACGGGACAGGGGGGTCAAGAGACCCAGTACTTC.

The V gene is TRBV14, the J gene TRBJ1-1; TRBD1 is a possible D gene (6 bases). Looked up from germline, CDR1 is SGHDN and CDR2 is FVKESK. This CDR3 contains 14 residues. V dropped 5 bases and J dropped 2 bases, with 12 bases sitting between them. CDR3 region: CASSYRTDNTEAFF. In nucleotides, the CDR3 is TGTGCCAGCAGCTATCGGACAGACAACACTGAAGCTTTCTTT. Full variable domain (rest looked up from reference TRBV14 and TRBJ1-1): EAGVTQFPSHSVIEKGQTVTLRCDPISGHDNLYWYRRVMGKEIKFLLHFVKESKQDESGMPNNRFLAERTGGTYSTLKVQPAELEDSGVYFCASSYRTDNTEAFFGQGTRLTVV.

Comments on this clone: A much larger clonotype is one base distant, so this may be a read error. The chain carries TRBV28 and TRBJ2-3; 14 bases match TRBD2. V gave up 5 bases and J gave up 4 bases; unmatched junction bases: 2. The CDR3 is made up of 15 amino acids. Germline CDR1 is MDHEN and CDR2 is SYDVKM. As DNA, the CDR3 is TGTGCCAGCAGTCCGACTAGCGGGGGGGCAGATACGCAGTATTTT. This gives the protein CASSPTSGGADTQYF.

The chain carries TRBV5-4 and TRBJ2-5; D remains ambiguous. V was clipped by 4 bases and J by 4 bases, with 14 bases between them. Germline-derived CDR1 and CDR2 are SGHNT and YYREEE (reference sequence). CDR3 size: 14 residues. The CDR3 coding sequence is TGTGCCAGCAGCCCCCCCGGCCTAGGAGAGACCCAGTACTTC. Translation gives CASSPPGLGETQYF.

Worth noting for this clone: Since the CDR3 does not end with the conserved phenylalanine or tryptophan, this likely comes from a read error. It is unclear where the CDR3 begins or ends on the DNA, so no DNA is shown, and the CDR3 is as TCRdb lists it. Here the CDR3 reads CASSKEGRGSY. The V and J genes are TRBV21-1 and TRBJ2-7; the D call TRBD1 from the table was never checked on the DNA. TRBV21-1 is a known pseudogene. The CDR3 is made up of 11 amino acids, end residues included.

By sample share, this clone is medium-sized (0.01 to 0.1%). The J gene is TRBJ2-3, the V gene TRBV6-4, with TRBD2 matching 11 bases. This CDR3 is 16 amino acids long. The V segment lost 0 bases and the J segment 2 bases; nucleotides outside the gene matches: 1. CDR1 and CDR2 from the germline V gene are MRHNA and SNTAGT. Here the CDR3 reads CASSDSSGGATDTQYF. For the CDR3, the DNA is TGTGCCAGCAGTGACTCTAGCGGGGGGGCCACAGATACGCAGTATTTT.

This sequence joins TRBV7-9 and TRBJ1-4; a possible D gene is TRBD1 (5 bases). Trimming pared 5 bases from V and 8 bases from J, leaving 18 bases between. Looked up from germline, CDR1 is SEHNR and CDR2 is FQNEAQ (reference sequence). The CDR3 runs to 15 residues. In DNA, the CDR3 is TGTGCCAGCAGCCCCGGATGGGGGGGAGACGAAAAACTGTTTTTT. Its protein product is CASSPGWGGDEKLFF.

This clone was seen more than once but under ten times. The chain employs TRBV5-4 and TRBJ1-1; D not resolved. CDR1 SGHNT and CDR2 YYREEE come from the germline V gene (reference sequence). The CDR3 sequence is 13 residues long. Trimming shortened V by 2 bases and J by 2 bases, and 7 bases separated the two germline ends. CDR3 DNA: TGTGCCAGCAGCTTTGCAGGAAACACTGAAGCTTTCTTT. The encoded protein is CASSFAGNTEAFF.

The J gene is TRBJ1-2, the V gene TRBV5-1; no definite D call. Per germline, CDR1 SGHRS and CDR2 YFSETQ. The CDR3 covers 14 residues. Deletions cut 1 base from V and 4 bases from J, with 11 bases between. The CDR3 region has the DNA TGCGCCAGCAGCTTGCGCGGAGAGTCCTATGGCTACACCTTC. Its translation is CASSLRGESYGYTF.

The genes are TRBV5-1 and TRBJ2-1, with 7 bases lining up with TRBD1. The germline V gene encodes CDR1 SGHRS and CDR2 YFSETQ. Unmatched junction bases numbered 7, after V lost 6 bases and J lost 4 bases. CDR3 length: 14 amino acids. CDR3 sequence (DNA): TGCGCCAGCACCTTAGGGGGACAGTACAATGAGCAGTTCTTC. Protein sequence: CASTLGGQYNEQFF.

The chain links TRBV28 to TRBJ1-5; D is uncertain. V was cut by 6 bases and J by 7 bases, with 13 bases left in between. Germline V lookup: CDR1 MDHEN, CDR2 SYDVKM. CDR3 length equals 13 residues. The chain's CDR3 is CASRPTLGQPQHF. The CDR3 nucleotides are TGTGCCAGCAGGCCCACCTTGGGCCAGCCCCAGCATTTT.

The V gene is TRBV11-2, the J gene TRBJ1-3, with 10 bases lining up with TRBD1. Germline CDR1 and CDR2: SGHAT and FQNNGV. Trimming took 3 bases from V and 2 from J; bases not matched to a gene: 13. CDR3 length: 19 amino acids. The CDR3 loop is CASSFWGQGLGGAGNTIYF. The CDR3 DNA follows: TGTGCCAGCAGCTTTTGGGGACAGGGGTTAGGAGGTGCTGGAAACACCATATATTTT.

Only one count was recorded for this clone. This chain links TRBV7-2 with TRBJ1-1; D is unresolved. CDR3 size: 14 residues. The germline CDR1 and CDR2 sequences are SGHTA and FQGNSA. V was shortened by 6 bases and J by 0 bases, with 11 bases between the two germline ends. The CDR3 spells CASSFEPLNTEAFF. CDR3 nucleotides: TGTGCCAGCAGTTTTGAGCCCCTGAACACTGAAGCTTTCTTT.

This chain links TRBV2 with TRBJ1-5, with 8 bases lining up with TRBD1. The germline V gene has CDR1 SNHLY and CDR2 FYNNEI. V gave up 2 bases and J gave up 7 bases; unmatched junction bases: 10. The CDR3 loop spans 16 amino acids. The CDR3 region is CASSEYQGQGGQPQHF. DNA for the CDR3: TGTGCCAGCAGTGAATATCAAGGACAGGGTGGGCAGCCCCAGCATTTT.

This clone was counted only a few times. The chain carries TRBV27 and TRBJ1-1, with D hard to call. V gave up 5 bases and J gave up 0 bases, with 19 bases separating them. The CDR3 runs to 17 residues. CDR1 and CDR2 (germline): MNHEY, SMNVEV (reference sequence). Here the CDR3 DNA reads TGTGCCAGCAGTCCTCTGGGAGGGTGGAATATGAACACTGAAGCTTTCTTT. Its protein is CASSPLGGWNMNTEAFF.

As to this clone: Relative to the germline gene, one junction end is altered; a read error may explain this. The chain joins TRBV15 to TRBJ2-4; D unresolved. The CDR3 runs 12 residues. Per germline, CDR1 LNHNV and CDR2 YYDKDF (reference sequence). For the CDR3, the DNA is TGTGCCACCAGCAGAGATTTAGAGAGAACCTTCTTC. Its translation: CATSRDLERTFF. Complete variable domain (other parts from reference TRBV15 and TRBJ2-4): DAMVIQNPRYQVTQFGKPVTLSCSQTLNHNVMYWYQQKSSQAPKLLFHYYDKDFNNEADTPDNFQSRRPNTSFCFLDIRSPGLGDTAMYLCATSRDLERTFFGAGTRLSVL.

This clone was detected a few times. The J gene is TRBJ1-2, the V gene TRBV6-1; unclear D gene. The germline V gene encodes CDR1 MNHNS and CDR2 SASEGT. CDR3 size: 12 residues. Between the trimmed V and J ends, which lost 10 bases and 3 bases, there was a span of 12 bases. The CDR3 spells CAIPSRYYGYTF. The CDR3 DNA is TGTGCCATCCCCTCCAGATACTATGGCTACACCTTC.

This clone has only one observation. The rearrangement joins TRBV27 to TRBJ2-3; 7 bases agree with TRBD2. Germline-derived CDR1 and CDR2 are MNHEY and SMNVEV (reference sequence). This CDR3 is built from 16 residues. V lost 6 bases and J lost 0; bases outside the gene matches: 9. The CDR3 DNA follows: TGTGCCAGCAGAATCTGGCTCGGGGGGAGCACAGATACGCAGTATTTT. Translated: CASRIWLGGSTDTQYF.